This entry concerns a single TCR beta chain. Distinct nucleotide sequences in the sample also encode this CDR3. This entry belongs to a study of blood T cell repertoires in COVID-19. The germline V gene has CDR1 GTSNPN and CDR2 SVGIG (reference sequence). This CDR3 comprises 13 residues. Trimming removed 0 bases from V and 5 bases from J, with 8 bases in between. Here immunoSEQ multiplex PCR was the method, and the copy in TCRdb shows in-frame clones only, minus some. The table shows some 190,000 clones, with 86% occurring only once. The chain has TRBV30 and TRBJ1-5; tentative D call: TRBD1 (5 bases). Sequenced: PBMCs or T cells enriched from blood (not recorded which). This TCR derives from a middle-aged man with acute COVID-19. CDR3 DNA: TGTGCCTGGAGTGTCGGAGGGGATCAGCCCCAGCATTTT. Its protein product is CAWSVGGDQPQHF. Based on the CDR3 plus reference TRBV30 and TRBJ1-5, the full variable domain is SQTIHQWPATLVQPVGSPLSLECTVEGTSNPNLYWYRQAAGRGLQLLFYSVGIGQISSEVPQNLSASRPQDRQFILSSKKLLLSDSGFYLCAWSVGGDQPQHFGDGTRLSIL.